This T cell receptor beta chain was observed in a study of blood T cell repertoires in COVID-19. Germline V gene data show CDR1 as SGHAT and CDR2 as FQNNGV. Trimming took off 0 bases at V and 2 bases at J, with 11 bases between the two ends. This CDR3 contains 16 residues. Method: immunoSEQ multiplex PCR; TCRdb's copy keeps in-frame clones and lacks some. The table lists around 210,000 clones, 88% of them singletons. This sequence originates from a man aged 18 to 29 with active or convalescent COVID-19. The genes are TRBV11-2 and TRBJ1-3; D remains unclear. Sequenced: peripheral blood. DNA for the CDR3: TGTGCCAGCAGCTTAGAAGTAGCCGGGGCTGGAAACACCATATATTTT. Translation gives CASSLEVAGAGNTIYF.